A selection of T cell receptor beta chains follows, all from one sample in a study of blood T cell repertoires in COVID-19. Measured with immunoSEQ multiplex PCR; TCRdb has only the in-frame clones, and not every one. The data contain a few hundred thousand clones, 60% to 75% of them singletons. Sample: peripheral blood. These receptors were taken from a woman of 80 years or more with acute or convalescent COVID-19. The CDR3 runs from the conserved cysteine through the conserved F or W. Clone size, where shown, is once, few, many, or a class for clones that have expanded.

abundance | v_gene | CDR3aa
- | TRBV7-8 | CASRILAGGTVSETQYF
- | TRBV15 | CATSRGQGRADTQYF
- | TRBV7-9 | CASSSPVGGHNEKLFF
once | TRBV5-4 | CASSLASGRGEETQYF
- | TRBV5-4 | CASSAGTSGGAGETQYF
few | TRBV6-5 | CASSYGQGGAKNIQYF
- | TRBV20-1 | CSALDDYGYTF
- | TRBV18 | CASSPGLPLYEQFF
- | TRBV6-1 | CASSGGLHKSQETQYF
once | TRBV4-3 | CASSQESRGHGSPLHF
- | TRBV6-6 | CASSYEGAEIYGYTF
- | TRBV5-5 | CASSLGTGGFGNYGYTF
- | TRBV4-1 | CASSQGGRGSSYNEQFF
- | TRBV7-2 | CASSLGQGAGDGYTF
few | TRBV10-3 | CAISEGTGNSPLHF
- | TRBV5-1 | CASSVDRYEQYF
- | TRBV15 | CATSRDSSGDYNEQFF
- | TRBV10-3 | CAISEVATGYGYTF
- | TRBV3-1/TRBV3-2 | CASSQNNPRDTQYF
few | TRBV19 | CASSSRSRGSNYGYTF
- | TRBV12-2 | CASRLGDSSYNSPLHF
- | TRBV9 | CASSAQGAVWNTEAFF
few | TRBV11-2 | CASSSFGGTLTDTQYF
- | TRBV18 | CASSPGTDLDYTF
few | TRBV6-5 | CASRGTGETQPQHF
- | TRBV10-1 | CASSTSGSLQFF
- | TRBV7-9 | CASNQLGAVLNYGYTF
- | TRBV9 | CASSVSGTGSYGYTF
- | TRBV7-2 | CASSSTAWTGELFF
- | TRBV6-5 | CASSLPRGWQYF
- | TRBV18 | CASSPGTGGTYEQYF
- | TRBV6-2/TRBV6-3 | CASSYYGVGNQPQHF
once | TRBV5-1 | CASSPNQGAEAFF
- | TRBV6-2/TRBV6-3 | CASSREGDAKIYNEQFF
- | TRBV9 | CASSADRGRNAYGYTF
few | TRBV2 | CASSEARSSTYGYTF